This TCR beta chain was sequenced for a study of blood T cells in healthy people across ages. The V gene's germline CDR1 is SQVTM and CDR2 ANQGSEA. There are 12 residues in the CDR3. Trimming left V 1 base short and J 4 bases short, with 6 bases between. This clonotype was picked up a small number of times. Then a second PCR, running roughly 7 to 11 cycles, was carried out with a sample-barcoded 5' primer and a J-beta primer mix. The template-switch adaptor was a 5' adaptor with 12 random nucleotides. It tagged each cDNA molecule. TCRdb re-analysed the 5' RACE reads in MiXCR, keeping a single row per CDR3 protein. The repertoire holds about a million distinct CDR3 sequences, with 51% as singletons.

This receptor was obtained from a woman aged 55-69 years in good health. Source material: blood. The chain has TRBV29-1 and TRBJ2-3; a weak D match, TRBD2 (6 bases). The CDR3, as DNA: TGCAGCGTTGAAGCGGGAGCAGATACGCAGTATTTT. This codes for CSVEAGADTQYF.